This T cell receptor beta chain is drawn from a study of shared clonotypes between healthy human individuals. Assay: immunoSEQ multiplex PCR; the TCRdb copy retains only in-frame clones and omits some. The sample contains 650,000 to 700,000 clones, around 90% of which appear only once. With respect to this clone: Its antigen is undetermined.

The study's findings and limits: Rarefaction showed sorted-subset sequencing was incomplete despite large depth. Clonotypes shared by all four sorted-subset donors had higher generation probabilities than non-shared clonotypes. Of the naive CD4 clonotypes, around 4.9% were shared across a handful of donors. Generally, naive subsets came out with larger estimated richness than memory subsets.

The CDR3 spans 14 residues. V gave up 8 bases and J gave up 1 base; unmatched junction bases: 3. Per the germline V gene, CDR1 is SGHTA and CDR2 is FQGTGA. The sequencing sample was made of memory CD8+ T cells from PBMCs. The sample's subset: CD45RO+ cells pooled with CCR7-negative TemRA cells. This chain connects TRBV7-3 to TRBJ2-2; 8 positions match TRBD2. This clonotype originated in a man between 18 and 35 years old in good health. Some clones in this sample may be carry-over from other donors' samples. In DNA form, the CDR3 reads TGTGCCAGCGAACTAGCGGAGAACACCGGGGAGCTGTTTTTT. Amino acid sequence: CASELAENTGELFF.